The subject of this entry is one T cell receptor beta chain. What it binds is unknown. The CDR3 is made up of 14 amino acids. The J segment lost 3 bases and the V segment lost 6 bases, leaving 6 bases of the junction unmatched. From germline, CDR1 is DFQATT and CDR2 SNEGSKA (reference sequence). The sample belongs to a study of blood T cells in healthy people across ages. The wider study: About one barcoded beta molecule per two T cells was the capture yield of template switching. General observations from the study: TCR beta diversity, measured per million T cells, fell in a roughly linear way with age. Higher diversity and more naive CD4+ cells were features of long-lived donors, compared to aged donors.

At least 6.5 million PBMCs were isolated per sample. The use of a sample-barcoded 5' primer and a J-beta primer mix characterized a second PCR of about 6 to 11 cycles. Via MiXCR, TCRdb re-called the 5' RACE reads, giving one row per CDR3 protein. This sample has roughly 500,000 distinct CDR3 sequences, with 25% to 30% found just once. The rearrangement links TRBV20-1 to TRBJ2-2; 8 bases map to TRBD2. Sequencing was performed on blood. The source of this sequence is a woman in her 70s in good health. The CDR3 loop is CSATGGAHTGELFF. The CDR3 DNA is TGCAGTGCAACCGGGGGGGCCCACACCGGGGAGCTGTTTTTT.